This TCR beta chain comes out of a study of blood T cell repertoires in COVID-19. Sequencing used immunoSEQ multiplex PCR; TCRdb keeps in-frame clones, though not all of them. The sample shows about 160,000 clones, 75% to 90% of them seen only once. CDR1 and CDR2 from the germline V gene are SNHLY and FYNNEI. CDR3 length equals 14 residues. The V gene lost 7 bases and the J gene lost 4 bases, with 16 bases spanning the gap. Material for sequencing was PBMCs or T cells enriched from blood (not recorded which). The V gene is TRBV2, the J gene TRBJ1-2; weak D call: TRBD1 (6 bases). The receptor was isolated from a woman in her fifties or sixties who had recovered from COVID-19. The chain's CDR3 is CASTERGFSYGYTF. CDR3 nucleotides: TGTGCCAGCACCGAGAGGGGGTTTAGCTATGGCTACACCTTC.